Given below is one T cell receptor (beta chain) in context. Only in-frame clones appear in the TCRdb table, and some are missing; sequencing was by immunoSEQ multiplex PCR. The sample has about 49,000 clones; roughly 92% are singletons. The germline V gene encodes CDR1 SGHTA and CDR2 FQGNSA. Trimming pared 6 bases from V and 1 base from J, leaving 8 bases between. This CDR3 is built from 13 residues. The sample is drawn from a study of T cell changes during pregnancy in multiple sclerosis. The TCR sequence derives from a female donor in good health, enrolled as a control in a pregnancy study. The chain has TRBV7-2 and TRBJ2-3; D not resolved. The specimen comprised CD4+ T cells from peripheral blood mononuclear cells, sampled in the second trimester of pregnancy. For the CDR3, the DNA is TGTGCCAGCAGTTGGCCTGGCACAGATACGCAGTATTTT. The encoded protein is CASSWPGTDTQYF. The full variable domain, its missing parts supplied by reference TRBV7-2 and TRBJ2-3, is GAGVSQSPSNKVTEKGKDVELRCDPISGHTALYWYRQSLGQGLEFLIYFQGNSAPDKSGLPSDRFSAERTGGSVSTLTIQRTQQEDSAVYLCASSWPGTDTQYFGPGTRLTVL.